This TCR beta chain comes out of a study of tumor-infiltrating lymphocytes in primary liver carcinoma (dated by TCRdb to between 2016 and 2019). For context, the study as a whole: Between late 2015 and March 2016, roughly five patients in China with histopathologically diagnosed primary liver carcinoma had surgical resection. Of the five patients, three men and two women aged 30 to 69 years, four had hepatocellular carcinoma and one had combined HCC and intrahepatic cholangiocarcinoma. The tumors of the five patients were staged as T1-T3 N0M0, with maximum diameters ranging from 4.2 to 10 cm. Each sample produced roughly 3.65 to 7.13 million productive TCRbeta reads, and read depth showed no significant difference between tissue types. For each liver tumor, the study sampled five regions along with adjacent normal tissue and blood, and applied TCRbeta repertoire sequencing, expression microarrays and whole-exome sequencing. A total of roughly 35 specimens from 5 patients underwent TCRbeta repertoire sequencing, comprising some 25 tumor regions, 5 adjacent noncancerous liver tissues and 5 peripheral blood samples. Technical replicate repertoires showed high reproducibility, with mean shared-clone rates about 0.88 and correlation coefficients above 0.95.

V has 1 base trimmed and J has 6 bases trimmed; junction bases matching no gene number 5. The CDR3 goes from the cysteine to the phenylalanine over 14 residues. Only the CDR3 region is kept as DNA, spanning 42 bases read in frame from base 1. According to the germline V gene, CDR1 reads SGHRS and CDR2 reads YFSETQ. The full study reports these points: With just a handful of patients in the study, the authors point out that the findings should be validated in a larger study. Compared with blood, tumors had a significantly larger share of the repertoire taken up by the top 250 clones (p = 0.039). Because the samples were bulk and unsorted, CD4+ and CD8+ T cell repertoires could not be compared. Repertoire overlap was higher between tumor regions (mean roughly 35%) than tumor-adjacent (approximately 17%) or tumor-blood (14%) pairs, consistent with antigen-driven expansion. Only the TCR beta chain was sequenced, which likely underestimates true repertoire diversity because unpaired alpha chains were not captured.

Using a constant-region primer and ProtoScript II reverse transcriptase, TCRbeta-specific cDNA was reverse-transcribed from 500 ng total RNA. Three nested multiplex PCR rounds, following a slightly modified ARM-PCR procedure, were used to build the TCRbeta libraries. Each of the first two PCR rounds ran for about 10 cycles using multiplex TRBV1-TRBV30 forward primers together with a Cbeta reverse primer. A final 25-cycle PCR with Deep VentR polymerase added sample barcodes and Illumina adapters. Before sequencing, amplicons of 200-500 bp were gel-purified using a QIAquick gel extraction kit. An Illumina HiSeq 2500 was used to sequence the TCRbeta amplicons with 250-bp paired-end reads. In the paper's pipeline: Reads were quality-trimmed with Trimmomatic v0.33, and paired reads were merged with FLASH v1.2.11 to recover full CDR3 sequences. V, D and J germline segments were assigned to the rearranged TCRbeta sequences using MiGEC v1.2.1b. Clonotype statistics, along with Shannon-Wiener diversity indices, were calculated using VDJtools v1.0.0. To reduce sampling bias, subsequent analyses other than the diversity analysis used only the 250 most abundant clonotypes in each sample. TCRdb reanalyzed the raw reads on its own, using fastp at Q25 for trimming and MiXCR for clone calling, and kept in-frame beta chains. Each entry is one CDR3 protein sequence, shown with its most common DNA and genes. These V and J calls rely on TCRdb rather than the paper's analysis. The sample table contains about 180,000 distinct CDR3 sequences; only one count was recorded for 50% to 75% of them. Jointly, the top ten make up 72% of the sample.

Blood RNA was extracted from unsorted whole blood using TRIzol reagent, and germline DNA was obtained with the DNeasy Blood & Tissue kit. At the time of sampling, the patients had chronic HBV infection and had not received any treatment. Approximately 3.9 milliliters of peripheral blood were collected into K2EDTA tubes before surgery. This clonotype was recorded only once. The target of this receptor is not known. Base qualities were left out, and no much larger clone turns up one base away. One read represents weak support. Sequencing was done on a sample of peripheral blood. The chain joins TRBV5-1 to TRBJ1-1; 8 middle bases align to TRBD1. This TCR was sampled from a man in his forties with primary liver carcinoma and hepatitis B virus infection. The DNA reads as follows: TGCGCCAGCAGCTTGAGACAGGGGCGTCCTGAAGCTTTCTTT. It translates as CASSLRQGRPEAFF.